This T cell receptor (beta chain) came from a study of PD-1 blockade in classical Hodgkin lymphoma. General study points: The origin of the repertoire differences remains undefined, with disease activity or prior therapy as possible causes. The study found that TCR diversity rose significantly by C4D1 in CD4+ but not CD8+ cells.

Germline V gene data show CDR1 as MNHEY and CDR2 as SVGAGI. This CDR3 is 13 amino acids long. V trimming: 7 bases; J trimming: 5 bases; junction bases outside the gene matches: 7. Produced via immunoSEQ multiplex PCR; TCRdb's table is partial and in-frame only. The sample has some 93,000 clones; approximately 92% are singletons. Relapse after autologous stem cell transplantation occurred in every patient, and brentuximab vedotin exposure varied. Complete response, partial response or progressive disease constituted the best response categories observed. In this sample, this clone turned up once. Its antigen is unidentified.

The V call is TRBV6-5, the J call TRBJ2-7; 8 positions agree with TRBD1. The receptor was derived from a human donor with classical Hodgkin lymphoma. The sample was peripheral blood mononuclear cells (PBMCs), taken at baseline. The CDR3 loop reads CASKRTGSHEQYF. Written as DNA, the CDR3 is TGTGCCAGCAAGAGGACAGGGAGCCACGAGCAGTACTTC.